This section outlines one T cell receptor beta chain sequence together with its context. This entry comes from a study of blood T cell repertoires in COVID-19. V was clipped by 5 bases and J by 2 bases; unmatched bases: 3. CDR3 size: 15 residues. Per germline, CDR1 SGHAT and CDR2 FQNNGV. Clones were sequenced by immunoSEQ multiplex PCR, and TCRdb holds only the in-frame ones, with some missing. The table has 200,000 to 250,000 clones, 75% to 90% seen once. The sequence was collected from a man aged 50 to 60 who had been exposed to COVID-19. The rearrangement links TRBV11-2 to TRBJ2-5; the match to TRBD2 covers 12 bases. The specimen sequenced was PBMCs or T cells enriched from blood (not recorded which). CDR3 region: CASSPGLAGQETQYF. Written as DNA, the CDR3 is TGTGCCAGCAGCCCAGGACTAGCGGGGCAAGAGACCCAGTACTTC.